These 12 T cell receptor beta chains share one sample of origin, sequenced in a study of cytomegalovirus exposure and HLA in healthy donors. PCR was performed using 60 Vbeta and 13 Jbeta primers. The assay was immunoSEQ multiplex PCR, and TCRdb's table has in-frame clones only and misses some. The table shows about 120,000 clones, with around three quarters occurring only once. Sequencing was performed on PBMCs. The receptors shown here come from a woman aged 25 to 45 in good health and CMV-seropositive.

The chain employs TRBV5-5 and TRBJ2-1; D is possibly TRBD1 (7 bases). Germline-derived CDR1 and CDR2 are SGHKS and YYEKEE (reference sequence). The CDR3 runs to 13 residues. V lost 1 base and J 15 bases, leaving 17 bases between the germline ends. The CDR3 DNA is TGTGCCAGCAGCTTGATTTTTCAGGGGGGAAGGTTCTTC. It specifies CASSLIFQGGRFF.

Only one count was recorded for this clone. The rearrangement links TRBV5-5 to TRBJ1-1; D remains unclear. V lost 1 base, J lost 0 bases, and 16 bases lay in between. The CDR3 has 17 amino acids. Germline values: CDR1 SGHKS, CDR2 YYEKEE (reference sequence). This CDR3 is CASSLRGILGMNTEAFF. For the CDR3, the DNA is TGTGCCAGCAGCTTGAGAGGGATTTTGGGAATGAACACTGAAGCTTTCTTT.

CDR3 bases: TGTGCCAGCCGGGGGGCCGCCACATTAGGCTACACCTTC. Residues: CASRGAATLGYTF. V usage is TRBV27 and J usage is TRBJ1-2; D perhaps matches TRBD1 (6 bases). The length of the CDR3 is 13 residues. Deletions cut 8 bases from V and 8 bases from J, with 18 bases between. From germline, CDR1 is MNHEY and CDR2 SMNVEV (reference sequence).

CDR3: CSVTANYGYTF. The CDR3 DNA is TGCAGCGTCACAGCTAACTATGGCTACACCTTC. The chain has TRBV29-1 and TRBJ1-2; D not resolved. From germline, CDR1 is SQVTM and CDR2 ANQGSEA. The germline V and J ends were trimmed by 6 bases and 0 bases, with 5 bases remaining between them. This CDR3 is built from 11 residues.

This chain links TRBV7-6 with TRBJ1-1, with 9 positions matching TRBD1. From germline, CDR1 is SGHVS and CDR2 FNYEAQ. CDR3 size: 12 residues. With 1 base clipped from V and 11 bases from J, the junction kept 2 bases outside the gene matches. In nucleotides, the CDR3 is TGTGCCAGCAGCTTAGTCGGACAGGGGGCTTTCTTT. Translated, it gives CASSLVGQGAFF.

This clone has just a few counts. J is TRBJ1-5 and V is TRBV6-5; 9 bases fit TRBD1. Germline trimming cut 6 bases from V and 6 bases from J; bases unmatched to any gene: 6. The germline V gene encodes CDR1 MNHEY and CDR2 SVGAGI. There are 14 residues in the CDR3. The CDR3 DNA reads TGTGCCAGCAGCGGACAGGGGAGGGGTCAGCCCCAGCATTTT. It specifies CASSGQGRGQPQHF.

The chain recombines TRBV2 with TRBJ1-2; possible D gene TRBD1, 6 bases. V shed 7 bases and J shed 7 bases, with 13 bases lying between them. The V gene's germline CDR1 is SNHLY and CDR2 FYNNEI. This CDR3 has 12 residues. CDR3 residues: CASKRGGGGYTF. DNA for the CDR3: TGTGCCAGCAAGAGGGGGGGCGGTGGCTACACCTTC.

This clone was detected many times. The chain joins TRBV5-1 to TRBJ2-2; 10 positions match TRBD1. This CDR3 contains 17 residues. V lost 3 bases to trimming and J lost 5 bases; unmatched junction nucleotides: 10. Germline loops: CDR1 SGHRS, CDR2 YFSETQ. In DNA form, the CDR3 reads TGCGCCAGCAGCTGGCCTGGGACAGGGGCCCTGACCGGGGAGCTGTTTTTT. Its translation: CASSWPGTGALTGELFF.

The table lists this clone with a count of one. The CDR3 DNA reads as TGTGCCAGCACCCTTTTCGAGACCCAGTACTTC. This encodes CASTLFETQYF. The chain joins TRBV2 to TRBJ2-5; D unresolved. V lost 7 bases, J lost 5 bases, and 8 bases lay in between. The germline gives CDR1 SNHLY, CDR2 FYNNEI. CDR3 size: 11 residues.

The chain combines TRBV18 with TRBJ2-3; tentatively, D is TRBD2 (5 bases). CDR1 is KGHSH and CDR2 is LQKENI in the germline V gene. This CDR3 is built from 14 residues. Trimming removed 2 bases at V and 3 bases at J, with 9 bases between. The CDR3 sequence: CASSPSGGTDTQYF. CDR3 in DNA: TGTGCCAGCTCACCATCGGGCGGGACAGATACGCAGTATTTT. Full variable domain (missing parts from reference TRBV18 and TRBJ2-3): NAGVMQNPRHLVRRRGQEARLRCSPMKGHSHVYWYRQLPEEGLKFMVYLQKENIIDESGMPKERFSAEFPKEGPSILRIQQVVRGDSAAYFCASSPSGGTDTQYFGPGTRLTVL.

The chain links TRBV10-3 to TRBJ2-3; 12 bases are shared with TRBD2. V lost 5 bases, J lost 4 bases, and 7 bases stayed unmatched. Germline V gives CDR1 ENHRY, CDR2 SYGVKD. This CDR3 has 16 residues. The CDR3, as DNA: TGTGCCATCAGTCGAGAACCTAGCGGGGGGGCAGATACGCAGTATTTT. Translated, it gives CAISREPSGGADTQYF.

J is TRBJ2-5 and V is TRBV27, with TRBD2 matching 7 bases. The germline gives CDR1 MNHEY, CDR2 SMNVEV (reference sequence). This CDR3 has 18 residues. Germline trimming cut 3 bases from V and 3 bases from J; bases unmatched to any gene: 16. CDR3 amino acids: CASSLVWGGFSPKETQYF. The CDR3 DNA reads as TGTGCCAGCAGTTTGGTCTGGGGGGGATTTAGCCCGAAAGAGACCCAGTACTTC.